This T cell receptor (beta chain) stems from a study of blood T cell repertoires in COVID-19. Study-level information: Sites across the United States, Italy and Spain contributed samples from acute and convalescent COVID-19. PBMCs, B-cell-depleted T cells, or T cells provided the cDNA or gDNA that made up the material.

In germline, CDR1 is SEHNR, CDR2 FQNEAQ (reference sequence). The CDR3 sequence is 15 residues long. V was clipped by 1 base and J by 6 bases, with 15 bases between them. Original analysis: Amplification of reference gene primers provided the estimated nucleated cell counts. The repertoire was sequenced with immunoSEQ multiplex PCR; TCRdb's copy has only in-frame clones and lacks some. The V and J calls and clone size were taken over from that table, and D and trimming were inferred from the DNA. Of approximately 98,000 clones detected, 65% to 85% appear once; the ten largest clones hold about 10%. V and J are TRBV7-9 and TRBJ1-2; TRBD1 is a possible D gene (6 bases). This clonotype originated in an elderly woman with acute or convalescent COVID-19. Specimen: peripheral blood. The DNA for the CDR3 is TGTGCCAGCAGCTTAGGGGACACCGAAGGGGATGGCTACACCTTC. Its protein is CASSLGDTEGDGYTF.